This TCR beta chain was identified in a study of T cell responses to AZD1222 COVID-19 vaccine. Repertoires were generated with immunoSEQ multiplex PCR, while TCRdb's copy carries only in-frame clones and drops some. The repertoire holds about 140,000 clones, with about 94% as singletons. The germline gives CDR1 SGHRS, CDR2 YFSETQ. This CDR3 has 15 amino acids. Trimming pared 2 bases from V and 4 bases from J, leaving 12 bases between. V gene TRBV5-1 combines with J gene TRBJ2-2; D is unclear. The sequence came from an adult who received the AZD1222 COVID-19 vaccine. Sequenced here: peripheral blood, sampled 28 days after the second AZD1222 dose. CDR3 nucleotides: TGCGCCAGCAGCTTTTTTGGGTGGGGCACCGGGGAGCTGTTTTTT. It is translated as CASSFFGWGTGELFF.